These T cell receptor beta chains were read from a single sample in a study of tumor-infiltrating lymphocytes in oesophageal squamous cell carcinoma. TCRdb called the PCR reads again in MiXCR, with one record for every CDR3 protein. The sample contains roughly 10,000 distinct CDR3 sequences, 59% of which appear only once. The material sequenced was esophageal tumor tissue. These TCRs come from a male donor with esophageal squamous cell carcinoma. The CDR3 runs from the conserved cysteine through the conserved F or W. Each record gives: clone size, V gene, CDR3 length, J gene, D gene, CDR3 DNA, CDR3 protein. A D gene is named only where the DNA matches it firmly. Size is stated for part of the rows, as once, few or many counts, or as a class when the clone is expanded.

size: .
V: TRBV7-2
length: 18
J: TRBJ2-5
D: TRBD2
DNA: TGTGCCAGCAGCTCGAGGACTAGCGGGGGCCCCACCGTTAAGACCCAGTACTTC
CDR3: CASSSRTSGGPTVKTQYF

size: .
V: TRBV10-1
length: 15
J: TRBJ1-1
D: .
DNA: TGCGCCAGCAGTGTATCGCCGGGCCCTAACACTGAAGCTTTCTTT
CDR3: CASSVSPGPNTEAFF

size: once
V: TRBV7-2
length: 14
J: TRBJ1-1
D: .
DNA: TGTGCCAGCAGCTTTGGGGGGCTGGGCACTGAAGCTTTCTTT
CDR3: CASSFGGLGTEAFF

size: .
V: TRBV11-2
length: 15
J: TRBJ2-5
D: TRBD1
DNA: TGTGCCAGCAGCTTCGGACAGGGTGAACAAGAGACCCAGTACTTC
CDR3: CASSFGQGEQETQYF

size: .
V: TRBV6-1
length: 14
J: TRBJ2-7
D: .
DNA: TGTGCCAGCATACCCAATCCCACCTACAATGAGCAGTACTTC
CDR3: CASIPNPTYNEQYF

size: .
V: TRBV7-3
length: 16
J: TRBJ2-1
D: TRBD2
DNA: TGTGCCAGCAGCCCAGGACTAGTTCACTCCTACAATGAGCAGTTCTTC
CDR3: CASSPGLVHSYNEQFF

size: many
V: TRBV7-2
length: 14
J: TRBJ2-7
D: .
DNA: TGTGCCAGCAGCTTAGGTGGCGGCCTTTACGAGCAGTACTTC
CDR3: CASSLGGGLYEQYF

size: .
V: TRBV12-3/TRBV12-4
length: 15
J: TRBJ1-1
D: .
DNA: TGTGCCAGCAGTTCCACGGGAGTCCTGGGCACTGAAGCTTTCTTT
CDR3: CASSSTGVLGTEAFF

size: .
V: TRBV7-3
length: 14
J: TRBJ2-1
D: .
DNA: TGTGCCAGCAGCCCTTCGTTTAGGGGGGAGGAGCAGTTCTTC
CDR3: CASSPSFRGEEQFF

size: few
V: TRBV27
length: 15
J: TRBJ2-1
D: TRBD2
DNA: TGTGCCAGCAGTTTAAAGGGACTAGTCTACAATGAGCAGTTCTTC
CDR3: CASSLKGLVYNEQFF

size: few
V: TRBV7-2
length: 12
J: TRBJ2-3
D: .
DNA: TGTGCCAGCAGCTCGTACACAGATACGCAGTATTTT
CDR3: CASSSYTDTQYF

size: few
V: TRBV7-6
length: 16
J: TRBJ2-3
D: .
DNA: TGTGCCAGCAGCGCACCCCCGGACCAACCCTCCGATACGCAGTATTTT
CDR3: CASSAPPDQPSDTQYF

size: .
V: TRBV7-8
length: 13
J: TRBJ1-6
D: .
DNA: TGTGCCAGCTTTCGCTCCTATAATTCACCCCTCCACTTC
CDR3: CASFRSYNSPLHF

size: .
V: TRBV7-3
length: 13
J: TRBJ2-1
D: .
DNA: TGTGCCAGCAGCTTCTTCCCATACAATGAGCAGTTCTTC
CDR3: CASSFFPYNEQFF

size: .
V: TRBV7-3
length: 16
J: TRBJ2-1
D: TRBD2
DNA: TGTGCCAGCAGCTTAGGTCCTAGCGGCAAATGGGGAGAGCAGTTCTTC
CDR3: CASSLGPSGKWGEQFF

size: .
V: TRBV6-9
length: 16
J: TRBJ2-3
D: .
DNA: TGTGCCAGCAGTCGAGGGCAGCGTTTACCAACAGATACGCAGTATTTT
CDR3: CASSRGQRLPTDTQYF

size: .
V: TRBV7-2
length: 15
J: TRBJ2-6
D: .
DNA: TGTGCCAGCAGCCTCCTCGTCTCTGGGGCCAACGTCCTGACTTTC
CDR3: CASSLLVSGANVLTF

size: many
V: TRBV7-2
length: 13
J: TRBJ2-7
D: .
DNA: TGTGCCAGCAGCCTGGCAAGCTCCTACGAGCAGTACTTC
CDR3: CASSLASSYEQYF

size: few
V: TRBV7-2
length: 14
J: TRBJ2-3
D: .
DNA: TGTGCCAGCAGCTTTGACAGGTTCACAGATACGCAGTATTTT
CDR3: CASSFDRFTDTQYF

size: .
V: TRBV6-8
length: 15
J: TRBJ2-7
D: TRBD2
DNA: TGTGCCAGCAGCCCTATGGGCGGGAGCTCCTACGAGCAGTACTTC
CDR3: CASSPMGGSSYEQYF

size: .
V: TRBV11-3
length: 13
J: TRBJ2-7
D: .
DNA: TGTGCCAGCAGCTTGAGCGGTTACAATGAGCAGTACTTC
CDR3: CASSLSGYNEQYF

size: .
V: TRBV24-1
length: 16
J: TRBJ2-1
D: TRBD2
DNA: TGTGCCACCAGTGATTTGGGGACTAGCGGGATTAATGAGCAGTTCTTC
CDR3: CATSDLGTSGINEQFF